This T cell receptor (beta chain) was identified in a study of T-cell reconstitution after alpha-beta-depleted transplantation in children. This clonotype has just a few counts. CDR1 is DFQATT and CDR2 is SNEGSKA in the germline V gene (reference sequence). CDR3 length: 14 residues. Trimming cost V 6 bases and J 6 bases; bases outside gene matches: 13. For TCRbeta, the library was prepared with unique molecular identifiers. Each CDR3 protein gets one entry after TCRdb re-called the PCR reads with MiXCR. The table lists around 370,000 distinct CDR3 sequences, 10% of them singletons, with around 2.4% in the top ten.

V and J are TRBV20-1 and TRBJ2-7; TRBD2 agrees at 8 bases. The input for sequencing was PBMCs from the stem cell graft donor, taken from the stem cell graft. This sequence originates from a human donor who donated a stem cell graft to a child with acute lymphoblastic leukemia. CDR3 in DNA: TGCAGTGCCACGGAGCGGGGGATTGGAGGCGAGCAGTACTTC. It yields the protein CSATERGIGGEQYF.